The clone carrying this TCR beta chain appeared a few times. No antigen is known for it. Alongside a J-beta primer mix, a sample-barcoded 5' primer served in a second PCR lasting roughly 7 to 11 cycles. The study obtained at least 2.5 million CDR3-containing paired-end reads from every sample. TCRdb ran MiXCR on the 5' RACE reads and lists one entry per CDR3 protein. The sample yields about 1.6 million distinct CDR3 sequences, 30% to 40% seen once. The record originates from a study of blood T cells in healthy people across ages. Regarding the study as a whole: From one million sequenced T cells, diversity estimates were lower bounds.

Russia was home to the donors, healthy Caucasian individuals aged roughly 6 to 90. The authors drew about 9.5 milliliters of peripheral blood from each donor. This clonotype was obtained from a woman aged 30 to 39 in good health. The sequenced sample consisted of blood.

CDR3: CASSSGVLAGADTQYF. In nucleotides, the CDR3 is TGCGCCAGCAGCTCGGGCGTCCTAGCGGGGGCAGATACGCAGTATTTT. The chain employs TRBV5-1 and TRBJ2-3, with 10 bases aligning to TRBD2. V lost 3 bases and J lost 4; bases outside the gene matches: 8. Germline V gene lookup returns CDR1 SGHRS and CDR2 YFSETQ. The CDR3 runs to 16 residues.